These T cell receptor beta chains were read from a single sample in a study of cytomegalovirus exposure and HLA in healthy donors. Using immunoSEQ multiplex PCR, the repertoire was profiled, and TCRdb retains in-frame clones only, with some absent. The sample carries 170,000 or so clones, more than 65% recorded once. Sequenced sample: PBMCs. The receptors shown here come from a woman aged 45-59 years in good health and CMV-seronegative. Each CDR3 is given with its conserved first and last residue. Fields, in order: V gene, J gene, clone size, D gene, CDR3 protein, CDR3 DNA. A D gene is named only where the DNA matches it firmly. Where a row states a size, it is once, few, many or the class of an expanded clone; other rows omit it.

>TRBV7-3|TRBJ2-5|NA|TRBD2
CASSLRGTSGSETQYF
TGTGCCAGCAGCTTAAGAGGGACTAGCGGGAGTGAGACCCAGTACTTC
>TRBV30|TRBJ1-2|NA|TRBD1
CAWTVGPGGSGYTF
TGTGCCTGGACCGTAGGGCCAGGGGGGTCGGGCTACACCTTC
>TRBV11-2|TRBJ2-5|NA|NA
CASSLDRAQETQYF
TGTGCCAGCAGCTTAGACAGGGCTCAAGAGACCCAGTACTTC
>TRBV28|TRBJ2-5|NA|NA
CASTKLQGLLKETQYF
TGTGCCAGCACAAAATTACAGGGTCTTCTTAAAGAGACCCAGTACTTC
>TRBV19|TRBJ1-1|NA|NA
CASSIDTRIATEAFF
TGTGCCAGTAGTATAGACACACGAATTGCAACTGAAGCTTTCTTT
>TRBV27|TRBJ1-4|once|TRBD1
CASTPVGGINEKLFF
TGTGCCAGCACCCCTGTAGGGGGCATTAATGAAAAACTGTTTTTT
>TRBV10-2|TRBJ2-7|NA|TRBD2
CASSDTRGAYEQYF
TGCGCCAGCAGTGATACACGGGGGGCCTACGAGCAGTACTTC
>TRBV6-5|TRBJ2-7|NA|NA
CATVADNSYEQYF
TGTGCCACCGTAGCGGACAACTCCTACGAGCAGTACTTC
>TRBV19|TRBJ2-3|NA|NA
CASRPTTFSGTDTQYF
TGTGCCAGTAGGCCCACCACTTTTTCGGGGACAGATACGCAGTATTTT
>TRBV15|TRBJ1-3|NA|TRBD1
CATSRDDRGYGNTIYF
TGTGCCACCAGCAGAGACGACAGGGGTTATGGAAACACCATATATTTT
>TRBV29-1|TRBJ2-1|NA|NA
CSVARVDDNEQFF
TGCAGCGTTGCCAGGGTCGACGACAATGAGCAGTTCTTC
>TRBV11-2|TRBJ2-5|NA|NA
CASSLEGIAESRTQYF
TGTGCCAGCAGCTTAGAGGGTATCGCGGAGAGTCGGACCCAGTACTTC
>TRBV28|TRBJ2-1|NA|TRBD1
CASSLSGQVFEQFF
TGTGCCAGCAGTTTATCGGGACAGGTTTTTGAGCAGTTCTTC
>TRBV11-1|TRBJ2-7|NA|TRBD1
CASSSGGAKFYEQYF
TGTGCCAGCAGTTCAGGGGGCGCAAAGTTCTACGAGCAGTACTTC
>TRBV5-1|TRBJ2-1|few|TRBD1
CASSNLPGTGAYNEQFF
TGCGCCAGCAGCAACCTACCCGGGACAGGGGCCTACAATGAGCAGTTCTTC
>TRBV6-6|TRBJ2-5|few|NA
CASSSPAGGETQYF
TGTGCCAGCAGCTCCCCAGCCGGCGGAGAGACCCAGTACTTC
>TRBV5-4|TRBJ2-3|NA|NA
CASSTSAVDTDTQYF
TGTGCCAGCAGCACATCCGCAGTCGACACAGATACGCAGTATTTT
>TRBV7-9|TRBJ2-2|NA|TRBD1
CSSSPRDRVTGELFF
TGTTCCAGCAGCCCCCGGGACAGGGTCACCGGGGAGCTGTTTTTT
>TRBV30|TRBJ1-5|NA|NA
CAWRRKGFSNQPQHF
TGTGCCTGGAGGAGAAAGGGGTTTAGCAATCAGCCCCAGCATTTT
>TRBV10-3|TRBJ1-4|NA|TRBD1
CAISDVGQANEKLFF
TGTGCCATCAGTGATGTTGGACAGGCTAATGAAAAACTGTTTTTT
>TRBV9|TRBJ1-2|NA|NA
CASSPRGPYGYTF
TGTGCCAGCAGCCCCAGGGGACCCTATGGCTACACCTTC
>TRBV5-4|TRBJ2-4|NA|TRBD2
CASSPGTSGLNGVEYF
TGTGCCAGCAGCCCCGGGACTAGCGGCCTCAACGGCGTCGAGTACTTC
>TRBV5-1|TRBJ2-5|NA|NA
CASSLGGLKETQYF
TGCGCCAGCAGCTTGGGTGGGCTGAAAGAGACCCAGTACTTC
>TRBV5-1|TRBJ1-1|once|TRBD1
CASSLLTGGRTEAFF
TGCGCCAGCAGCTTGCTTACAGGGGGCCGGACCGAAGCTTTCTTT
>TRBV30|TRBJ2-5|few|TRBD2
CAWSAGLAGETQYF
TGTGCCTGGAGTGCGGGGCTAGCGGGAGAGACCCAGTACTTC
>TRBV9|TRBJ1-3|few|NA
CASSLWRSGNTIYF
TGTGCCAGCTCGTTATGGAGATCTGGAAACACCATATATTTT
>TRBV19|TRBJ1-2|NA|TRBD1
CASSPGQVVGYTF
TGTGCCAGTAGCCCGGGACAGGTGGTAGGCTACACCTTC
>TRBV6-5|TRBJ2-7|NA|NA
CASGYREGEQYF
TGTGCCAGCGGTTACAGGGAGGGTGAGCAGTACTTC
>TRBV19|TRBJ2-5|NA|TRBD2
CASSTRTSGGRETQYF
TGTGCCAGTAGTACCCGCACTAGCGGGGGGCGGGAGACCCAGTACTTC
>TRBV2|TRBJ1-1|NA|TRBD1
CASRQGLGTEAFF
TGTGCCAGCAGACAGGGGCTAGGCACTGAAGCTTTCTTT
>TRBV30|TRBJ1-2|NA|NA
CAWSGLRSYGYTF
TGTGCCTGGAGTGGACTTAGAAGCTATGGCTACACCTTC
>TRBV4-3|TRBJ1-3|NA|TRBD1
CASSQDRDRTNSGNTIYF
TGCGCCAGCAGCCAAGATAGGGACAGAACAAACTCTGGAAACACCATATATTTT
>TRBV18|TRBJ1-4|NA|TRBD1
CASSNDRVEEKLFF
TGTGCCAGCTCAAACGACAGGGTTGAGGAAAAACTGTTTTTT
>TRBV5-1|TRBJ1-5|NA|TRBD1
CASSYDREYQPQHF
TGCGCCAGCAGCTACGACAGGGAATATCAGCCCCAGCATTTT
>TRBV7-2|TRBJ1-2|once|NA
CASSLLQGYGYTF
TGTGCCAGCAGCTTACTACAGGGATATGGCTACACCTTC
>TRBV7-8|TRBJ2-4|NA|TRBD2
CASSPPGGVKNIQYF
TGTGCCAGCAGCCCCCCCGGGGGGGTCAAAAACATTCAGTACTTC
>TRBV7-9|TRBJ1-2|NA|NA
CASREDRSWGYTF
TGTGCCAGCAGGGAGGACAGATCGTGGGGCTACACCTTC
>TRBV7-2|TRBJ1-2|NA|NA
CASSALGSGAPGYTF
TGTGCCAGCAGCGCGCTGGGGAGCGGTGCCCCTGGCTACACCTTC
>TRBV28|TRBJ1-1|NA|TRBD1
CASGGTGRGEAFF
TGTGCCAGCGGGGGGACAGGCCGGGGTGAAGCTTTCTTT
>TRBV28|TRBJ1-5|NA|NA
CASSLPPQGGHQPQHF
TGTGCCAGCAGTTTACCCCCCCAGGGTGGCCATCAGCCCCAGCATTTT
>TRBV5-1|TRBJ1-6|NA|NA
CASSLEGGSPLHF
TGCGCCAGCAGCTTAGAGGGCGGTTCACCCCTCCACTTT
>TRBV15|TRBJ2-1|NA|NA
CATSRDRGNNEQFF
TGTGCCACCAGCAGAGATCGAGGGAACAATGAGCAGTTCTTC
>TRBV21-1|TRBJ2-6|NA|NA
CASSKTQPTGFGANVLTF
TGTGCCAGCAGCAAAACGCAGCCGACAGGGTTTGGGGCCAACGTCCTGACTTTC